One and the same sample provided the 11 T cell receptor beta chains below, sequenced in a study of cytomegalovirus exposure and HLA in healthy donors. This table comes from immunoSEQ multiplex PCR, and its TCRdb copy is limited to in-frame clones, with some not included. The data show approximately 170,000 clones, approximately 88% seen once. The source material was PBMCs. The source is a young man in good health and CMV-seropositive.

The chain uses TRBV4-1 and TRBJ2-6, with 7 bases identical to TRBD1. Trimming cost V 3 bases and J 0 bases; bases outside gene matches: 8. This CDR3 is 18 amino acids long. The V gene's germline CDR1 is MGHRA and CDR2 YSYEKL. This chain's CDR3 is CASSQAGYRGSGANVLTF. The CDR3 DNA is TGCGCCAGCAGCCAGGCTGGATACAGGGGCTCTGGGGCCAACGTCCTGACTTTC.

This clone has only a few counts. The chain is built from TRBV5-1 and TRBJ1-4; the D gene is possibly TRBD1 (5 bases). This CDR3 has 15 residues. Germline V lookup: CDR1 SGHRS, CDR2 YFSETQ. V gave up 6 bases and J gave up 7 bases, with 19 bases separating them. CDR3: CASTLGGIAGEKLFF. CDR3 nucleotide sequence: TGCGCCAGCACCCTGGGGGGGATCGCGGGTGAAAAACTGTTTTTT.

The chain uses TRBV11-2 and TRBJ1-1; a possible D gene is TRBD1 (5 bases). Germline V lookup: CDR1 SGHAT, CDR2 FQNNGV. This CDR3 is built from 15 residues. V was shortened by 6 bases and J by 1 base, with 15 bases between the two germline ends. The CDR3 DNA reads as TGTGCCAGCAGTTACCGGGGGGGGAAGAACACTGAAGCTTTCTTT. Translation gives CASSYRGGKNTEAFF.

V gene TRBV2 combines with J gene TRBJ2-3; D perhaps matches TRBD2 (5 bases). This CDR3 has 14 amino acids. Trimming left V 10 bases short and J 4 bases short, with 18 bases between. Germline CDR1 reads SNHLY; CDR2 reads FYNNEI. Here the CDR3 reads CAKIPTTTSDTQYF. DNA of the CDR3: TGTGCCAAGATACCGACTACGACCTCAGATACGCAGTATTTT. Drawing the rest from reference TRBV2 and TRBJ2-3, the complete variable domain is EPEVTQTPSHQVTQMGQEVILRCVPISNHLYFYWYRQILGQKVEFLVSFYNNEISEKSEIFDDQFSVERPDGSNFTLKIRSTKLEDSAMYFCAKIPTTTSDTQYFGPGTRLTVL.

CDR3 sequence: CASSQDSTHGYTF. CDR3 DNA sequence: TGTGCCAGCAGCCAAGACTCTACTCATGGCTACACCTTC. The V gene is TRBV14, the J gene TRBJ1-2; D call uncertain. The CDR3 contains 13 residues. CDR1 and CDR2 (germline): SGHDN, FVKESK. Trimming removed 0 bases at V and 6 bases at J, with 8 bases between.

This chain connects TRBV5-4 to TRBJ2-3, with TRBD1 matching 7 bases. Unmatched junction bases numbered 9, after V lost 3 bases and J lost 5 bases. The CDR3 consists of 15 residues. Per germline, CDR1 SGHNT and CDR2 YYREEE (reference sequence). CDR3 region: CASSYEGGSGDTQYF. CDR3 in DNA: TGTGCCAGCAGCTACGAAGGGGGCTCGGGAGATACGCAGTATTTT. Complete variable domain (other parts from reference TRBV5-4 and TRBJ2-3): ETGVTQSPTHLIKTRGQQVTLRCSSQSGHNTVSWYQQALGQGPQFIFQYYREEENGRGNFPPRFSGLQFPNYSSELNVNALELDDSALYLCASSYEGGSGDTQYFGPGTRLTVL.

The gene calls are TRBV15 and TRBJ2-2; TRBD1 is a possible D gene (6 bases). V lost 7 bases and J lost 0, with 9 bases in between. CDR3 length: 14 amino acids. Germline values: CDR1 LNHNV, CDR2 YYDKDF (reference sequence). DNA of the CDR3: TGTGCCACCATAGGACAGTCGAACACCGGGGAGCTGTTTTTT. Translating it yields CATIGQSNTGELFF.

The table lists this clone with a few counts. This chain joins TRBV19 and TRBJ1-2, with D perhaps TRBD1 (5 bases). Germline assignment: CDR1 LNHDA and CDR2 SQIVND (reference sequence). The V gene lost 7 bases and the J gene lost 5 bases, with 20 bases spanning the gap. This CDR3 is built from 15 residues. CDR3: CASISPEQADYGYTF. In DNA, the CDR3 is TGTGCCAGTATTTCGCCGGAACAGGCGGATTATGGCTACACCTTC.

The CDR3 loop is CASSPTLHLTENNEQFF. DNA of the CDR3: TGTGCCAGCAGTCCAACCCTTCACTTAACCGAAAACAATGAGCAGTTCTTC. The rearrangement links TRBV28 to TRBJ2-1; D not certain. Trimming stripped 5 bases from V and 5 bases from J, with 22 bases between. CDR3 length: 17 amino acids. Germline V gene data show CDR1 as MDHEN and CDR2 as SYDVKM.

The chain carries TRBV6-4 and TRBJ1-6; no clear D. V gave up 2 bases and J gave up 0 bases, with 14 bases separating them. This CDR3 region has 18 residues. The germline V gene encodes CDR1 MRHNA and CDR2 SNTAGT. The CDR3 sequence: CASSDKPLVSSYNSPLHF. In DNA form, the CDR3 reads TGTGCCAGCAGTGACAAACCCCTCGTGAGCTCCTATAATTCACCCCTCCACTTT.

V usage is TRBV5-1 and J usage is TRBJ2-2, with 9 bases fitting TRBD1. This CDR3 has 16 amino acids. Germline CDR1 SGHRS, CDR2 YFSETQ. The V gene end was trimmed by 2 bases and the J gene end by 7 bases; junction bases not matched to a gene: 9. CDR3 protein: CASSLRGTGSNGELFF. CDR3 sequence (DNA): TGCGCCAGCAGCTTACGTGGGACAGGGTCCAACGGGGAGCTGTTTTTT. Full variable domain (outside the CDR3, taken from reference TRBV5-1 and TRBJ2-2): KAGVTQTPRYLIKTRGQQVTLSCSPISGHRSVSWYQQTPGQGLQFLFEYFSETQRNKGNFPGRFSGRQFSNSRSEMNVSTLELGDSALYLCASSLRGTGSNGELFFGEGSRLTVL.